This entry concerns a single TCR beta chain. Before being deemed recovered, Cohort 3 donors had two negative PCRs, clearance, or symptom resolution. These data originate in a study of blood T cell repertoires in COVID-19. In the study overall: The United States, Italy and Spain provided the acute and convalescent COVID-19 samples.

The method was immunoSEQ multiplex PCR; TCRdb's version includes in-frame clones alone and lacks a portion of them. The top ten hold approximately 1% of the sample, which has 350,000 to 400,000 clones, roughly nine tenths seen once. The CDR3 is 13 residues long. With 5 bases removed from V and 2 bases from J, the gap between germline ends came to 7 bases. The chain employs TRBV12-3 or TRBV12-4 and TRBJ1-3, with unresolved D. This clonotype originated in a man between 18 and 35 years old who had recovered from COVID-19. Material: PBMCs or T cells enriched from blood (not recorded which). The CDR3 DNA reads as TGTGCCAGCAGTACGGGGACTGGAAACACCATATATTTT. Its translation: CASSTGTGNTIYF.